The 10 T cell receptor beta chains presented below share a single source sample, sequenced in a study of beta chain features in type 1 diabetes. Expressed TCRB transcripts were sequenced after all isolated RNA was converted to cDNA. Libraries were prepared by immunoSEQ multiplex PCR; TCRdb keeps only in-frame clonotypes and omits some of them. The data show about 150,000 clones, 8.5% to 14% seen once. Sequences were obtained from central memory CD4+ T cells from blood. These receptors were taken from a man aged 18 to 29 in good health.

This clone was seen just once. The rearrangement joins TRBV6-6 to TRBJ2-5; either TRBD1 or TRBD2 may fit D (5 bases each). The CDR3 loop spans 15 amino acids. Trimming took off 0 bases at V and 3 bases at J, with 11 bases between the two ends. Germline CDR1 MNHNY, CDR2 SVGAGI (reference sequence). CDR3 loop: CASSYSGTAKETQYF. The CDR3 DNA is TGTGCCAGCAGTTACTCGGGGACGGCCAAAGAGACCCAGTACTTC.

There are a few counts of this clone. This rearrangement joins TRBV5-6 to TRBJ2-7, with D maybe TRBD1 (5 bases). Germline V gene data show CDR1 as SGHDT and CDR2 as YYEEEE. The length of the CDR3 is 13 residues. The V end was cut by 4 bases, the J end by 3 bases, with 11 bases between. The CDR3 protein is CASSLDRGYEQYF. CDR3 sequence (DNA): TGTGCCAGCAGCCTTGATAGGGGCTACGAGCAGTACTTC. Complete variable domain (other parts from reference TRBV5-6 and TRBJ2-7): DAGVTQSPTHLIKTRGQQVTLRCSPKSGHDTVSWYQQALGQGPQFIFQYYEEEERQRGNFPDRFSGHQFPNYSSELNVNALLLGDSALYLCASSLDRGYEQYFGPGTRLTVT.

This sequence joins TRBV9 and TRBJ2-5; TRBD1 is a possible D gene (6 bases). The CDR3 has 15 residues. Trimming stripped 0 bases from V and 2 bases from J, with 11 bases between. Germline loops: CDR1 SGDLS, CDR2 YYNGEE. The CDR3 protein is CASSVDWGLQETQYF. In DNA form, the CDR3 reads TGTGCCAGCAGCGTAGACTGGGGGCTTCAAGAGACCCAGTACTTC.

This clone was observed a handful of times. Other DNA sequences of this sample code for an identical CDR3. V and J are TRBV4-2 and TRBJ2-1, with 8 bases aligning to TRBD2. CDR3 size: 15 residues. V shed 4 bases and J 5 bases; nucleotides not matched to a gene: 7. Per the germline V gene, CDR1 is LGHNA and CDR2 is YNFKEQ. The CDR3, as DNA: TGTGCCAGCAGCCTCGGACTAGCAGGGAACAATGAGCAGTTCTTC. This encodes CASSLGLAGNNEQFF.

This clone was observed a few times. A junction boundary mismatches the germline segment, possibly from a read error. J is TRBJ2-5 and V is TRBV10-3, with D possibly matching TRBD1 (6 bases). There are 13 residues in the CDR3. Germline CDR1 reads ENHRY; CDR2 reads SYGVKD. The CDR3: CASSEVLTGVQYF. The CDR3 DNA reads as TGTGCCAGCAGTGAAGTTTTGACAGGAGTCCAGTACTTC.

This clone was found a few times. This chain links TRBV4-3 with TRBJ1-4, with 8 bases aligning to TRBD1. Germline trimming cut 1 base from V and 7 bases from J; bases unmatched to any gene: 8. In germline, CDR1 is LGHNA, CDR2 YSLEER. The CDR3 runs to 16 residues. CDR3 bases: TGCGCCAGCAGCCAAGGTCCCCAGGGGGCTGGTGAAAAACTGTTTTTT. Protein product: CASSQGPQGAGEKLFF.

Only a few counts were recorded for this clone. The rearrangement uses TRBV6-1 and TRBJ2-2; 8 positions agree with TRBD1. The germline V gene encodes CDR1 MNHNS and CDR2 SASEGT. With V trimmed by 2 bases and J by 1 base, 6 bases remained unmatched. The CDR3 is 17 amino acids. Written as DNA, the CDR3 is TGTGCCAGCAGTGAAACGACAGGGGCCGTGAACACCGGGGAGCTGTTTTTT. Amino acids: CASSETTGAVNTGELFF.

Here the CDR3 DNA reads TGTGCCAGCAGTTTGTCCCCGGGACAGGGGTACTATGGCTACACCTTC. Translating gives CASSLSPGQGYYGYTF. J is TRBJ1-2 and V is TRBV27; 10 bases match TRBD1. The V and J ends lost 3 bases and 3 bases, in that order; junction bases with no gene match: 7. The CDR3 has 16 residues. Germline V lookup: CDR1 MNHEY, CDR2 SMNVEV (reference sequence).

This chain links TRBV7-9 with TRBJ2-2; D unclear. Per the germline V gene, CDR1 is SEHNR and CDR2 is FQNEAQ (reference sequence). V was pared by 0 bases and J by 4 bases, with 9 bases between. The CDR3 extends over 15 amino acids. CDR3 in amino acids: CASSLAVSSTGELFF. The DNA for the CDR3 is TGTGCCAGCAGCTTAGCTGTTTCGAGCACCGGGGAGCTGTTTTTT.

The rearrangement uses TRBV9 and TRBJ2-2; unclear D gene. V was cut by 0 bases and J by 6 bases, with 15 bases left in between. The V gene's germline CDR1 is SGDLS and CDR2 YYNGEE. This CDR3 spans 16 amino acids. DNA of the CDR3: TGTGCCAGCAGCGTAGACGGAGCAAACCGTGCCGGGGAGCTGTTTTTT. It encodes CASSVDGANRAGELFF.